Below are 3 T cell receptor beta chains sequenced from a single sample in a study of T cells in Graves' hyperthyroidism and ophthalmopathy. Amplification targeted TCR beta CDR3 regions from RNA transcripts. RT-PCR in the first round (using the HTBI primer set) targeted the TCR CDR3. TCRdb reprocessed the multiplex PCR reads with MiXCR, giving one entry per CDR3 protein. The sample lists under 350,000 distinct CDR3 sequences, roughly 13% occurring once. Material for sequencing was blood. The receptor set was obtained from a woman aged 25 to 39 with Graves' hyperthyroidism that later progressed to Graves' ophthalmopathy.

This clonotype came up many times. DNA for the CDR3: TGTGCCAGCAGCCGTTACGGGGAGGGCTCCTACAATGAGCAGTTCTTC. Its protein is CASSRYGEGSYNEQFF. The chain joins TRBV3-1 to TRBJ2-1, with 7 bases fitting TRBD2. The germline CDR1 and CDR2 sequences are LGHDT and YNNKEL (reference sequence). The CDR3 extends over 16 amino acids. The J segment lost 0 bases and the V segment lost 4 bases, leaving 6 bases of the junction unmatched.

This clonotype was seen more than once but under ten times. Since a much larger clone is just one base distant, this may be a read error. The CDR3 DNA reads TGTGCCAGTAGCCATCGCGAAACAGGGAGTAGGACAGATACGCAGTATTTT. Its protein is CASSHRETGSRTDTQYF. V usage is TRBV19 and J usage is TRBJ2-3; TRBD1 might be the D (6 bases). The V gene lost 6 bases and the J gene lost 3 bases, with 22 bases spanning the gap. The CDR3 is made up of 17 amino acids. Germline V gene sequence: CDR1 LNHDA, CDR2 SQIVND (reference sequence).

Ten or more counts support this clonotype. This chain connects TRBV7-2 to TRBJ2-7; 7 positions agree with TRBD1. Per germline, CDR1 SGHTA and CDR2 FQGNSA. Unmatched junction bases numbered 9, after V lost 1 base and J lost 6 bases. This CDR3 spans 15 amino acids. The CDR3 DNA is TGTGCCAGCAGCTTAGGAGGGTGGGACAGAGCCGAGCAGTACTTC. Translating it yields CASSLGGWDRAEQYF. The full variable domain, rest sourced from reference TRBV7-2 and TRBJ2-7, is GAGVSQSPSNKVTEKGKDVELRCDPISGHTALYWYRQSLGQGLEFLIYFQGNSAPDKSGLPSDRFSAERTGGSVSTLTIQRTQQEDSAVYLCASSLGGWDRAEQYFGPGTRLTVT.